This TCR beta chain was captured in a study of blood T cell repertoires in COVID-19. In the study overall: PBMCs, B-cell-depleted T cells, or T cells provided the cDNA or gDNA that made up the material.

The CDR3 runs to 17 residues. Trimming cost V 2 bases and J 6 bases, with 20 bases left between them. Per the germline V gene, CDR1 is KGHSH and CDR2 is LQKENI. Sequenced by immunoSEQ multiplex PCR; TCRdb stores in-frame clones only, minus some. Of 250,000 to 300,000 clones listed, over 70% are singletons. Sequences were obtained from peripheral blood. The TCR sequence derives from a man aged 80 or over with acute or convalescent COVID-19. The chain is built from TRBV18 and TRBJ1-5; D might be TRBD1 (5 bases). CDR3 sequence reads: CASSPGPIGGSSQPQHF. CDR3 in DNA: TGTGCCAGCTCACCAGGGCCAATCGGGGGTAGTAGTCAGCCCCAGCATTTT.